The next 19 T cell receptor beta chains were all read from a single sample in a study of radiotherapy plus CTLA-4 blockade in lung cancer. Sequenced by immunoSEQ multiplex PCR; TCRdb stores in-frame clones only, minus some. The sample contains 80,000 to 95,000 clones, 80% to 85% of which appear only once. Source: peripheral blood, taken from a patient treated with radiotherapy plus ipilimumab. Receptor source: a human donor with non-small cell lung cancer that progressed on radiotherapy plus ipilimumab.

The V call is TRBV2, the J call TRBJ2-5; perhaps TRBD1 as D (6 bases). Trimming removed 4 bases at V and 5 bases at J, with 14 bases between. The CDR3 has 14 residues. Germline V lookup: CDR1 SNHLY, CDR2 FYNNEI. The CDR3 loop reads CASSVIGGRETQYF. The CDR3 DNA reads as TGTGCCAGCAGTGTAATTGGGGGCCGGGAGACCCAGTACTTC. The whole variable domain, filled in from reference TRBV2 and TRBJ2-5, reads EPEVTQTPSHQVTQMGQEVILRCVPISNHLYFYWYRQILGQKVEFLVSFYNNEISEKSEIFDDQFSVERPDGSNFTLKIRSTKLEDSAMYFCASSVIGGRETQYFGPGTRLLVL.

This clone has more than one count but fewer than ten. The V and J genes are TRBV10-3 and TRBJ2-7; no definite D call. Deletions cut 4 bases from V and 4 bases from J, with 8 bases between. Germline CDR1 ENHRY, CDR2 SYGVKD. CDR3 length: 12 residues. CDR3 coding DNA: TGTGCCATCAGTGCCGGGTATTACGAGCAGTACTTC. It specifies CAISAGYYEQYF.

The chain carries TRBV29-1 and TRBJ2-1, with D tentatively TRBD1 or TRBD2 (6 bases each). CDR3 length: 16 residues. Deletions cut 5 bases from V and 9 bases from J, with 26 bases between. Germline V CDR1 and CDR2: SQVTM, ANQGSEA. The CDR3 region is CSVPRLLGGAVSEQFF. The CDR3 DNA reads TGCAGCGTTCCCCGTCTCCTCGGGGGCGCGGTTAGTGAGCAGTTCTTC.

The V and J genes are TRBV29-1 and TRBJ2-1, with TRBD2 identical over 10 bases. The junction had 5 bases not matched to a gene; V was cut back by 0 bases and J by 3 bases. CDR1 is SQVTM, CDR2 ANQGSEA, per germline. CDR3 length: 16 residues. The CDR3 loop is CSVEDTSGKGYNEQFF. CDR3 DNA sequence: TGCAGCGTTGAAGACACTAGCGGGAAAGGCTACAATGAGCAGTTCTTC.

The chain links TRBV28 to TRBJ2-1; possible D gene TRBD2, 6 bases. The ends were cut back, 7 bases at V and 7 bases at J, with 23 bases in the middle. CDR1 and CDR2 from the germline V gene are MDHEN and SYDVKM. This CDR3 spans 16 amino acids. In nucleotides, the CDR3 is TGTGCCAGCACCCCTGAACGGGACTTCGTTTTGAATGAGCAGTTCTTC. It translates to CASTPERDFVLNEQFF. Filled out from reference TRBV28 and TRBJ2-1, the complete variable domain reads DVKVTQSSRYLVKRTGEKVFLECVQDMDHENMFWYRQDPGLGLRLIYFSYDVKMKEKGDIPEGYSVSREKKERFSLILESASTNQTSMYLCASTPERDFVLNEQFFGPGTRLTVL.

As to this clone: Additional DNA sequences in this sample encode the identical CDR3. This rearrangement joins TRBV4-1 to TRBJ2-5; D unclear. Between the trimmed V and J ends, which lost 0 bases and 4 bases, there was a span of 12 bases. CDR3 length equals 15 residues. Looked up from germline, CDR1 is MGHRA and CDR2 is YSYEKL. CDR3 coding DNA: TGCGCCAGCAGCCAAGACCAGGTCAGGTCAGAGACCCAGTACTTC. Translated: CASSQDQVRSETQYF.

The genes are TRBV27 and TRBJ1-2; D perhaps matches TRBD1 (6 bases). The V end lost 6 bases, the J end lost 1 base, and 12 bases lay between the germline ends. Germline V CDR1 and CDR2: MNHEY, SMNVEV (reference sequence). CDR3 length: 14 amino acids. The CDR3 bases are TGTGCCAGCAGCCTCACAGGGTATAACTATGGCTACACCTTC. Translation: CASSLTGYNYGYTF.

The chain has TRBV7-6 and TRBJ2-3; possible D gene TRBD2, 5 bases. This CDR3 spans 15 amino acids. Trimming removed 7 bases from V and 3 bases from J, with 17 bases in between. Germline V gives CDR1 SGHVS, CDR2 FNYEAQ. For the CDR3, the DNA is TGTGCCAGCACCCCAGCCGGGAAGAGGACAGATACGCAGTATTTT. Translating gives CASTPAGKRTDTQYF. The whole variable domain, remainder taken from reference TRBV7-6 and TRBJ2-3, is GAGVSQSPRYKVTKRGQDVALRCDPISGHVSLYWYRQALGQGPEFLTYFNYEAQQDKSGLPNDRFSAERPEGSISTLTIQRTEQRDSAMYRCASTPAGKRTDTQYFGPGTRLTVL.

The J gene is TRBJ1-1, the V gene TRBV5-4; D unclear. Trimming removed 0 bases from V and 5 bases from J, with 8 bases in between. Germline CDR1 SGHNT, CDR2 YYREEE (reference sequence). This CDR3 is 13 amino acids long. Here the CDR3 reads CASSLAVQTEAFF. The CDR3 DNA follows: TGTGCCAGCAGCTTGGCCGTACAAACTGAAGCTTTCTTT.

The chain is built from TRBV4-1 and TRBJ2-2; unclear D gene. Trimming shortened V by 1 base and J by 0 bases, and 9 bases separated the two germline ends. The CDR3 has 16 residues. Germline V gene lookup returns CDR1 MGHRA and CDR2 YSYEKL. CDR3 sequence: CASSQVFSANTGELFF. The CDR3, as DNA: TGCGCCAGCAGCCAAGTGTTCTCCGCGAACACCGGGGAGCTGTTTTTT.

Remarks on this clone: A junction boundary mismatches the germline segment, possibly from a read error. The rearrangement uses TRBV2 and TRBJ1-1; D call uncertain. CDR3 length: 13 residues. Germline V CDR1 and CDR2: SNHLY, FYNNEI. CDR3 DNA sequence: TGTGCCAGGGCGAGCTCCGCGAACACTGAAGCTCTCTTT. Residues: CARASSANTEALF.

This chain joins TRBV5-1 and TRBJ1-2, with D perhaps matching TRBD1 (6 bases). Germline V lookup: CDR1 SGHRS, CDR2 YFSETQ. The CDR3 has 15 amino acids. V was pared by 2 bases and J by 2 bases, with 13 bases between. The CDR3 nucleotides are TGCGCCAGCAGCTTTTCCGGGACACAGAACTATGGCTACACCTTC. As protein: CASSFSGTQNYGYTF.

This clone was counted a few times. This chain links TRBV5-4 with TRBJ1-1; no definite D call. The CDR3 runs 16 residues. The V end lost 0 bases, the J end lost 4 bases, and 16 bases lay between the germline ends. Germline CDR1 and CDR2: SGHNT and YYREEE (reference sequence). The CDR3 DNA sequence: TGTGCCAGCAGCTTGGGCGGGGTAGGGTATGGCACTGAAGCTTTCTTT. It specifies CASSLGGVGYGTEAFF.

V gene TRBV7-8 combines with J gene TRBJ2-3, with D uncertain. V shed 1 base and J shed 6 bases, with 14 bases lying between them. CDR1 is SGHVS, CDR2 FQNEAQ, per germline. This CDR3 comprises 15 residues. The CDR3 coding sequence is TGTGCCAGCAGCTTAGGCGAGCGACGGCTCGATACGCAGTATTTT. Protein product: CASSLGERRLDTQYF.

The chain combines TRBV5-1 with TRBJ1-5; a possible D gene is TRBD1 (6 bases). The CDR3 contains 13 residues. The V gene's germline CDR1 is SGHRS and CDR2 YFSETQ. The V and J ends lost 3 bases and 3 bases respectively, with 7 bases between them. CDR3 amino acids: CASSWDNNQPQHF. CDR3 bases: TGCGCCAGCAGCTGGGACAACAATCAGCCCCAGCATTTT.

The V gene is TRBV29-1, the J gene TRBJ2-1; 8 bases align to TRBD2. CDR1 SQVTM and CDR2 ANQGSEA come from the germline V gene. The CDR3 sequence is 17 residues long. J gave up 0 bases and V 0 bases, and 7 bases lay outside the gene matches. This chain's CDR3 is CSVEDGGRSTSYNEQFF. The CDR3 DNA reads as TGCAGCGTTGAAGATGGCGGGAGGTCCACCTCCTACAATGAGCAGTTCTTC.

The chain combines TRBV5-1 with TRBJ1-1; D is unclear. V lost 0 bases and J lost 6, with 9 bases in between. Germline CDR1 reads SGHRS; CDR2 reads YFSETQ. CDR3 size: 13 residues. The CDR3 DNA reads TGCGCCAGCAGCTTGGAACCCAATTCTGAAGCTTTCTTT. Amino acids: CASSLEPNSEAFF. Complete variable domain (other parts from reference TRBV5-1 and TRBJ1-1): KAGVTQTPRYLIKTRGQQVTLSCSPISGHRSVSWYQQTPGQGLQFLFEYFSETQRNKGNFPGRFSGRQFSNSRSEMNVSTLELGDSALYLCASSLEPNSEAFFGQGTRLTVV.

This clone has only a few counts. V usage is TRBV29-1 and J usage is TRBJ2-1; D is perhaps TRBD1 (7 bases). V was pared by 4 bases and J by 6 bases, with 13 bases between. The CDR3 runs 13 residues. CDR1 and CDR2 (germline): SQVTM, ANQGSEA. The chain's CDR3 is CSVGGTEVNEQFF. The CDR3 DNA follows: TGCAGCGTTGGCGGGACAGAGGTCAATGAGCAGTTCTTC.

There are a few counts of this clone. V is TRBV27 and J is TRBJ2-3; TRBD1 matches 9 bases. The CDR3 covers 15 residues. Germline trimming cut 2 bases from V and 2 bases from J; bases unmatched to any gene: 2. Germline CDR1 and CDR2: MNHEY and SMNVEV (reference sequence). For the CDR3, the DNA is TGTGCCAGCAGTTTAGGGACAGGGCACACAGATACGCAGTATTTT. Translated, it gives CASSLGTGHTDTQYF.